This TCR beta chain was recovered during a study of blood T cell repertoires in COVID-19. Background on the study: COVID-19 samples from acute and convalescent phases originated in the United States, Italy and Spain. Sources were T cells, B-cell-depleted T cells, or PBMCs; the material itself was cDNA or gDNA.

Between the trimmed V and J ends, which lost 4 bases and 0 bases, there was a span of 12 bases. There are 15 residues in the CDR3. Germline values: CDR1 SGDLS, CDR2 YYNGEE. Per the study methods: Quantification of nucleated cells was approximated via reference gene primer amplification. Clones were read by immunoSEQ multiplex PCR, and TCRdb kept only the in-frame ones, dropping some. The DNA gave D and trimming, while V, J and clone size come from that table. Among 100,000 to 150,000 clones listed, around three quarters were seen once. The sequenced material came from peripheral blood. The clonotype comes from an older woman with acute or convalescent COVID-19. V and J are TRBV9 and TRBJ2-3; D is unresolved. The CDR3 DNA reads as TGTGCCAGCAGCCTTCTAGGTACTAGCACAGATACGCAGTATTTT. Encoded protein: CASSLLGTSTDTQYF.